This entry is about one TCR beta chain. Its specificity is not known. This specimen belongs to a study of shared clonotypes between healthy human individuals. On the study more broadly: Donors consisted of a couple of women and a few men between 18 and 49. The plates for each donor numbered three CD4 naive, three CD4 memory, two CD8 naive and one CD8 memory. Study-level results: Sampling was confined to blood; repertoires within tissues likely differ. A handful of donors held about 4.5% of naive CD4 clonotypes in common.

Germline V gives CDR1 SGHRS, CDR2 YFSETQ. V lost 0 bases to trimming and J lost 1 base, with 10 bases between them. The CDR3 totals 15 residues. CD8 cells classed as naive were CD45RO-negative and positively selected for CCR7, excluding terminally differentiated effector memory CD45RA+ cells. Profiling relied on immunoSEQ multiplex PCR, and the TCRdb table lists in-frame clones only, not all of them. The data hold around 2.1 million clones, with roughly 91% observed a single time. The chain couples TRBV5-1 to TRBJ1-2; no clear D. The receptor was isolated from a man between 18 and 29 years old in good health. Some clones in this sample may be carry-over from other donors' samples. Material for sequencing was naive CD8+ T cells from PBMCs. CDR3 sequence: CASSLVRGDNYGYTF. The CDR3 DNA reads as TGCGCCAGCAGCTTGGTTCGCGGGGATAACTATGGCTACACCTTC.